These 24 T cell receptor beta chains share one sample of origin, sequenced in a study of CD8+CD57+ T cells in acquired aplastic anemia. For sequencing, patients were chosen who had shown expansion of CD8+CD57+ cells by flow cytometry. Genomic DNA, serving as template, underwent TCR beta VDJ and CDR3 profiling. Using its own MiXCR run on the reads, TCRdb lists one record per CDR3 protein. The data hold 250,000 or so distinct CDR3 sequences, with around half observed a single time. Sequencing was performed on sorted CD4+, CD8+, or CD8+CD57+ T cells (not recorded which) from PBMCs. These receptors were taken from a human donor with aplastic anemia.

This clonotype was observed at least ten times. The chain combines TRBV19 with TRBJ1-4; D is possibly TRBD1 (5 bases). V lost 8 bases and J 5 bases, leaving 12 bases between the germline ends. The CDR3 runs to 13 residues. Per the germline V gene, CDR1 is LNHDA and CDR2 is SQIVND (reference sequence). The CDR3: CASSDRPNEKLFF. In DNA, the CDR3 is TGTGCCAGTTCCGACAGACCCAATGAAAAACTGTTTTTT.

With regard to this clonotype: It may be a read error: a sequence one base away is much more abundant. V gene TRBV9 combines with J gene TRBJ2-2, with no clear D. Deletions cut 3 bases from V and 1 base from J, with 16 bases between. This CDR3 contains 17 residues. Germline loops: CDR1 SGDLS, CDR2 YYNGEE. CDR3 bases: TGTGCCAGCAGCGGAGCCGGACCAGTCTGGAACACCGGGGAGCTGTTTTTT. Translating it yields CASSGAGPVWNTGELFF.

This clonotype has a single count. This chain links TRBV7-9 with TRBJ1-4; maybe TRBD1 (5 bases). Germline V CDR1 and CDR2: SEHNR, FQNEAQ (reference sequence). V gave up 1 base and J gave up 8 bases, with 11 bases separating them. CDR3 length: 14 residues. The CDR3 region has the DNA TGTGCCAGCAGCTTAGTTCCGAGACAGGAAAAACTGTTTTTT. Its translation is CASSLVPRQEKLFF.

The chain employs TRBV12-3 or TRBV12-4 and TRBJ1-4; D remains unclear. CDR3 length: 14 residues. For the CDR3, the DNA is TGTGCTAGTGGTTTGTTGGGGAAGAATGAAAAACTGTTTTTT. Its translation is CASGLLGKNEKLFF.

In its sample, this clonotype was seen many times. The rearrangement links TRBV6-4 to TRBJ2-3, with TRBD1 matching over 7 bases. CDR1 is MRHNA and CDR2 is SNTAGT in the germline V gene. V dropped 4 bases and J dropped 2; count of bases not matched to a gene: 3. The CDR3 sequence is 14 residues long. The DNA of the CDR3 is TGTGCCAGCAGTGCAGGGGGATACACAGATACGCAGTATTTT. As protein: CASSAGGYTDTQYF.

This rearrangement joins TRBV7-9 to TRBJ2-7; 7 bases are a match to TRBD1. In germline, CDR1 is SEHNR, CDR2 FQNEAQ (reference sequence). The junction had 2 bases not matched to a gene; V was cut back by 3 bases and J by 6 bases. The CDR3 runs 12 residues. CDR3: CASSFGTAEQYF. The CDR3 coding sequence is TGTGCCAGCAGCTTTGGGACAGCCGAGCAGTACTTC.

This clonotype was seen ten or more times. The chain combines TRBV7-9 with TRBJ1-1; TRBD1 might be the D (5 bases). This CDR3 comprises 17 residues. V was pared by 5 bases and J by 2 bases, with 21 bases between. CDR1 is SEHNR and CDR2 is FQNEAQ in the germline V gene (reference sequence). The CDR3 DNA is TGTGCCAGCAGCCCCAGGGTTCTGTACCGCCTAAACACTGAAGCTTTCTTT. Residues: CASSPRVLYRLNTEAFF.

The V gene is TRBV25-1, the J gene TRBJ1-1; possible D gene TRBD1, 6 bases. Germline CDR1 MGHDK, CDR2 SYGVNS. V lost 2 bases and J lost 4, with 17 bases in between. The CDR3 extends over 16 amino acids. CDR3 DNA: TGTGCCAGCAGTGAAAGGGGGGGTATGGGGGGCACTGAAGCTTTCTTT. Translation gives CASSERGGMGGTEAFF.

Points on this clonotype: This may be a read error: a much more frequent sequence differs by one nucleotide. This CDR3 is missing its conserved last phenylalanine or tryptophan, likely due to a read error. The V and J genes are TRBV27 and TRBJ1-6, with D perhaps TRBD1 (5 bases). V lost 6 bases to trimming and J lost 9 bases, with 15 bases between them. Germline CDR1 reads MNHEY; CDR2 reads SMNVEV (reference sequence). The CDR3 extends over 14 amino acids. Written as DNA, the CDR3 is TGTGCCAGCAGCAGACGGGGGATTAGTTCACCCCTCCACTCT. As protein: CASSRRGISSPLHS.

The rearrangement links TRBV20-1 to TRBJ2-3; D gene uncertain. This CDR3 is built from 12 residues. Trimming left V 0 bases short and J 4 bases short, with 5 bases between. CDR1 is DFQATT, CDR2 SNEGSKA, per germline (reference sequence). Here the CDR3 DNA reads TGCAGTGCTAGAGATGGAGCAGATACGCAGTATTTT. Translated: CSARDGADTQYF.

About this clonotype itself: One end of the junction does not line up with germline, which may come from a read error. The rearrangement links TRBV15 to TRBJ2-7; a possible D gene is TRBD2 (5 bases). CDR1 and CDR2 from the germline V gene are LNHNV and YYDKDF (reference sequence). The CDR3 runs to 14 residues. The CDR3 protein is CATSRDEGNYEQHF. Written as DNA, the CDR3 is TGTGCCACCAGCAGAGATGAGGGAAACTACGAGCAGCACTTC. Full variable domain (missing parts from reference TRBV15 and TRBJ2-7): DAMVIQNPRYQVTQFGKPVTLSCSQTLNHNVMYWYQQKSSQAPKLLFHYYDKDFNNEADTPDNFQSRRPNTSFCFLDIRSPGLGDTAMYLCATSRDEGNYEQHFGPGTRLTVT.

The rearrangement links TRBV25-1 to TRBJ1-2; tentative D call: TRBD1 (5 bases). V was pared by 6 bases and J by 11 bases, with 25 bases between. This CDR3 spans 15 amino acids. Germline CDR1 and CDR2: MGHDK and SYGVNS. CDR3: CASSPTTGRVLSYTF. CDR3 nucleotide sequence: TGTGCCAGCAGCCCAACAACGGGCAGGGTACTGAGTTACACCTTC.

Concerning this clonotype itself: A much larger clone lies a single base off, so this may be a read error. The gene calls are TRBV9 and TRBJ2-3; a possible D gene is TRBD2 (6 bases). CDR3 size: 15 residues. Looked up from germline, CDR1 is SGDLS and CDR2 is YYNGEE. CDR3 DNA sequence: TGTGCCAGCAGCGTAGATCTAGCGACAATAGATACGCGGTATTTT. Translating it yields CASSVDLATIDTRYF.

This clonotype has more than one count but fewer than ten. A much larger clone lies a single base off, so this may be a read error. The chain is built from TRBV29-1 and TRBJ2-7; a possible D gene is TRBD2 (5 bases). Germline-derived CDR1 and CDR2 are SQVTM and ANQGSEA. V gave up 0 bases and J gave up 5 bases, with 11 bases separating them. This CDR3 spans 13 amino acids. The CDR3 spells CSVEDGVGDEQYF. Written as DNA, the CDR3 is TGCAGCGTTGAAGATGGCGTGGGAGACGAGCAGTACTTC.

In its sample, this clonotype was seen many times. The rearrangement joins TRBV29-1 to TRBJ2-1; a possible D gene is TRBD2 (6 bases). The ends were cut back, 1 base at V and 3 bases at J, with 16 bases in the middle. This CDR3 has 16 amino acids. The germline gives CDR1 SQVTM, CDR2 ANQGSEA. CDR3 sequence: CSVEGGAGTVYNEQFF. The CDR3 nucleotides are TGCAGCGTTGAAGGCGGGGCAGGCACCGTCTACAATGAGCAGTTCTTC.

Of note for this clonotype: This may arise from a read error, as a much more abundant clone is one base away. This rearrangement joins TRBV5-8 to TRBJ2-7; 8 positions match TRBD1. The germline gives CDR1 SGHTS, CDR2 YDEGEE. This CDR3 spans 13 amino acids. The V segment lost 3 bases and the J segment 3 bases; nucleotides outside the gene matches: 2. The CDR3 region has the DNA TGTGCCAGCAGCTGGACAGGGATCTACGAGCAGTACTTC. It translates to CASSWTGIYEQYF. The whole variable domain, remainder taken from reference TRBV5-8 and TRBJ2-7, is EAGVTQSPTHLIKTRGQQATLRCSPISGHTSVYWYQQALGLGLQFLLWYDEGEERNRGNFPPRFSGRQFPNYSSELNVNALELEDSALYLCASSWTGIYEQYFGPGTRLTVT.

This clonotype was picked up a small number of times. This sequence joins TRBV27 and TRBJ1-5, with D possibly being TRBD1 (6 bases). The germline V gene encodes CDR1 MNHEY and CDR2 SMNVEV (reference sequence). V was trimmed by 2 bases and J by 6 bases, leaving 17 bases between them. The CDR3 runs 16 residues. CDR3 sequence (DNA): TGTGCCAGCAGTTTAGGTGCAGGGGAATTCGGTCAGCCCCAGCATTTT. The encoded protein is CASSLGAGEFGQPQHF.

The chain employs TRBV7-3 and TRBJ2-7; D gene uncertain. The germline CDR1 and CDR2 sequences are SGHTA and FQGTGA. V dropped 5 bases and J dropped 0 bases, with 14 bases sitting between them. This CDR3 is built from 15 residues. The CDR3 DNA sequence: TGTGCCAGCAGCCCCGCCCTACTCCACTCCTACGAGCAGTACTTC. The encoded protein is CASSPALLHSYEQYF. Variable domain in full (rest from reference TRBV7-3 and TRBJ2-7): GAGVSQTPSNKVTEKGKYVELRCDPISGHTALYWYRQSLGQGPEFLIYFQGTGAADDSGLPNDRFFAVRPEGSVSTLKIQRTERGDSAVYLCASSPALLHSYEQYFGPGTRLTVT.

This chain joins TRBV15 and TRBJ2-7; no definite D call. Germline V gene lookup returns CDR1 LNHNV and CDR2 YYDKDF (reference sequence). V was shortened by 0 bases and J by 0 bases, with 6 bases between the two germline ends. This CDR3 spans 14 amino acids. CDR3 nucleotide sequence: TGTGCCACCAGCAGAGATCCGAGCTCCTACGAGCAGTACTTC. Translation: CATSRDPSSYEQYF.

The chain links TRBV6-1 to TRBJ2-7; no clear D. Trimming removed 1 base at V and 5 bases at J, with 3 bases between. CDR3 length equals 11 residues. Germline V gene lookup returns CDR1 MNHNS and CDR2 SASEGT. The CDR3 DNA reads as TGTGCCAGCAGTGAAGAACACGAGCAGTACTTC. Translated: CASSEEHEQYF.

V is TRBV20-1 and J is TRBJ1-2; D uncertain. V gave up 6 bases and J gave up 4 bases, with 12 bases separating them. Germline V gene lookup returns CDR1 DFQATT and CDR2 SNEGSKA (reference sequence). The CDR3 spans 12 residues. In DNA form, the CDR3 reads TGCAGTGCGACTCGTGGGTCCTATGGCTACACCTTC. Its translation: CSATRGSYGYTF.

J is TRBJ2-7 and V is TRBV20-1; 9 bases line up with TRBD1. The germline V gene has CDR1 DFQATT and CDR2 SNEGSKA (reference sequence). J gave up 0 bases and V 3 bases, and 9 bases lay outside the gene matches. This CDR3 is built from 16 residues. The CDR3 sequence is CSARIGQGLSSYEQYF. The CDR3, as DNA: TGCAGTGCTAGGATAGGACAGGGGTTAAGCTCCTACGAGCAGTACTTC.

This clonotype occurred many times. V gene TRBV4-1 combines with J gene TRBJ1-3; D is ambiguous. The CDR3 has 13 amino acids. The V end was cut by 0 bases, the J end by 4 bases, with 4 bases between. Germline assignment: CDR1 MGHRA and CDR2 YSYEKL. This CDR3 reads CASSQDLGNTIYF. The CDR3, as DNA: TGCGCCAGCAGCCAAGATCTGGGAAACACCATATATTTT.

At least ten counts were recorded for this clonotype. The junction departs from the called germline gene at one end, perhaps through a read error. CDR3 in amino acids: CASSPRADPGETQYF. The CDR3 DNA follows: TGTGCTAGCAGCCCCCGGGCGGACCCTGGGGAGACCCAGTACTTC. V usage is TRBV7-7 and J usage is TRBJ2-5, with D uncertain. The germline V gene encodes CDR1 SSHAT and CDR2 FNYEAQ (reference sequence). The CDR3 length is 15 residues.